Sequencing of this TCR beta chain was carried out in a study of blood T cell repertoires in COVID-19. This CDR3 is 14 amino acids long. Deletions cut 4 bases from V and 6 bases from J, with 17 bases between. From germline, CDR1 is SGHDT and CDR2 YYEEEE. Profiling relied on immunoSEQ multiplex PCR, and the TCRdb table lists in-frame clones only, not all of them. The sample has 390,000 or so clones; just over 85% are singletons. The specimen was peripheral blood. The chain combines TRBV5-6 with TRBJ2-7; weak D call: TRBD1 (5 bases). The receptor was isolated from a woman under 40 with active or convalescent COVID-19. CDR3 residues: CASSETSRDSEQYF. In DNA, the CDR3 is TGTGCCAGCAGCGAAACCTCCAGGGATTCCGAGCAGTACTTC.